The 27 T cell receptor beta chains in this list originate from one sample, sequenced in a study of shared clonotypes between healthy human individuals. Generated by immunoSEQ multiplex PCR, the TCRdb table keeps only in-frame clones and is missing some. The data contain some 2 million clones, over 85% of them singletons. Sequencing used naive CD4+ T cells sorted from blood. Stated subset: CD45RA+ positively selected. These receptors all come from a man aged 18 to 30 in good health.

The chain links TRBV5-1 to TRBJ2-7; 7 bases line up with TRBD1. Trimming took 3 bases from V and 4 from J; bases not matched to a gene: 10. Per the germline V gene, CDR1 is SGHRS and CDR2 is YFSETQ. This CDR3 contains 15 residues. The CDR3 region is CASSSHPGQQYEQYF. As DNA, the CDR3 is TGCGCCAGCAGCTCCCATCCGGGACAGCAATACGAGCAGTACTTC.

With regard to this clone: Other DNA sequences in this specimen translate into the identical CDR3. This chain links TRBV29-1 with TRBJ2-1, with TRBD1 matching over 11 bases. The J segment lost 4 bases and the V segment lost 6 bases, leaving 2 bases of the junction unmatched. This CDR3 contains 13 residues. Germline V gene lookup returns CDR1 SQVTM and CDR2 ANQGSEA. The CDR3 nucleotides read TGCAGCGTAGGGACAGGGGGTTACAATGAGCAGTTCTTC. Its translation: CSVGTGGYNEQFF.

This clone was recorded a few times. Other DNA sequences in the sample encode the same CDR3. The rearrangement joins TRBV7-2 to TRBJ1-1; 7 nucleotides match TRBD1. CDR3 size: 13 residues. J gave up 1 base and V 4 bases, and 0 bases lay outside the gene matches. The germline V gene has CDR1 SGHTA and CDR2 FQGNSA. The CDR3 is CASSWDRNTEAFF. DNA for the CDR3: TGTGCCAGCAGCTGGGACAGGAACACTGAAGCTTTCTTT.

V and J are TRBV30 and TRBJ1-6; 7 positions agree with TRBD1. V lost 0 bases to trimming and J lost 10 bases; unmatched junction nucleotides: 9. This CDR3 comprises 15 residues. Germline V gives CDR1 GTSNPN, CDR2 SVGIG (reference sequence). In nucleotides, the CDR3 is TGTGCCTGGAGTGTACGGGCAGGGGGTGGGTCACCCCTCCACTTT. This codes for CAWSVRAGGGSPLHF.

The chain recombines TRBV10-2 with TRBJ2-7; 7 positions agree with TRBD1. V dropped 6 bases and J dropped 2; count of bases not matched to a gene: 10. Per the germline V gene, CDR1 is WSHSY and CDR2 is SAAADI. The CDR3 totals 15 residues. The CDR3 loop reads CASSTGWGQTYEQYF. The CDR3 DNA sequence: TGCGCCAGCAGCACGGGGTGGGGACAGACCTACGAGCAGTACTTC.

On this clone: In the same sample, other DNA sequences code for this CDR3. This chain connects TRBV11-2 to TRBJ2-1; no firm D call. CDR3 size: 11 residues. Germline CDR1 is SGHAT and CDR2 is FQNNGV. V was pared by 4 bases and J by 6 bases, with 4 bases between. The DNA for the CDR3 is TGTGCCAGCAGCTGGGGCAATGAGCAGTTCTTC. This sequence encodes CASSWGNEQFF. Drawing the rest from reference TRBV11-2 and TRBJ2-1, the complete variable domain is EAGVAQSPRYKIIEKRQSVAFWCNPISGHATLYWYQQILGQGPKLLIQFQNNGVVDDSQLPKDRFSAERLKGVDSTLKIQPAKLEDSAVYLCASSWGNEQFFGPGTRLTVL.

Remarks on this clone: Other nucleotide sequences from this sample produce the same CDR3. The chain links TRBV18 to TRBJ1-2; D perhaps matches TRBD1 (6 bases). CDR1 and CDR2 (germline): KGHSH, LQKENI. CDR3 length equals 13 residues. The V and J ends lost 3 bases and 4 bases respectively, with 9 bases between them. For the CDR3, the DNA is TGTGCCAGCTCACCTCAAGGGGGCTATGGCTACACCTTC. It codes for CASSPQGGYGYTF.

Written as DNA, the CDR3 is TGTGCCAGCAGTCATAGCGGGGCACCCCAAGAGACCCAGTACTTC. Translating gives CASSHSGAPQETQYF. The gene calls are TRBV14 and TRBJ2-5; 8 nucleotides line up with TRBD2. The CDR3 has 15 residues. J was trimmed by 1 base and V by 6 bases; bases with no gene match: 7. From germline, CDR1 is SGHDN and CDR2 FVKESK.

The chain employs TRBV6-5 and TRBJ1-2; 7 bases are shared with TRBD1. Losses at the gene ends were 5 bases for V and 4 bases for J; bases not matched to a gene: 10. CDR1 is MNHEY and CDR2 is SVGAGI in the germline V gene. CDR3 length equals 15 residues. The CDR3 here is CASSALNRDSYGYTF. The DNA of the CDR3 is TGTGCCAGCAGTGCCTTAAACCGGGACAGCTATGGCTACACCTTC.

The chain employs TRBV6-1 and TRBJ1-1; D not certain. This CDR3 spans 12 amino acids. The V end was cut by 5 bases, the J end by 4 bases, with 8 bases between. Germline CDR1 and CDR2: MNHNS and SASEGT. The CDR3 DNA reads as TGTGCCAGCAGTTGGGAGGTCACTGAAGCTTTCTTT. Protein product: CASSWEVTEAFF.

The CDR3 spells CASRRTGGSLEAFF. Here the CDR3 DNA reads TGTGCCAGCAGACGGACAGGGGGCTCTCTGGAAGCTTTCTTT. This sequence joins TRBV2 and TRBJ1-1, with 11 bases fitting TRBD1. The CDR3 extends over 14 amino acids. The germline CDR1 and CDR2 sequences are SNHLY and FYNNEI. V was pared by 6 bases and J by 8 bases, with 8 bases of the junction left unmatched. The whole variable domain, remainder taken from reference TRBV2 and TRBJ1-1, is EPEVTQTPSHQVTQMGQEVILRCVPISNHLYFYWYRQILGQKVEFLVSFYNNEISEKSEIFDDQFSVERPDGSNFTLKIRSTKLEDSAMYFCASRRTGGSLEAFFGQGTRLTVV.

The rearrangement links TRBV6-4 to TRBJ1-6; a weak D match, TRBD1 (5 bases). The germline gives CDR1 MRHNA, CDR2 SNTAGT. The CDR3 consists of 13 residues. The germline V and J ends were trimmed by 9 bases and 7 bases, with 13 bases remaining between them. The CDR3 loop reads CASRDRPNSPLHF. The CDR3 nucleotides read TGTGCCAGTCGAGACAGACCGAATTCACCCCTCCACTTT.

The chain carries TRBV6-1 and TRBJ1-1; weak D call: TRBD1 (6 bases). Germline V lookup: CDR1 MNHNS, CDR2 SASEGT. Trimming shortened V by 10 bases and J by 13 bases, and 10 bases separated the two germline ends. The CDR3 sequence is 8 residues long. Here the CDR3 DNA reads TGTGCCACCAAGGGGGGTTTCTTT. It is translated as CATKGGFF.

CDR3 region: CSVLVSSYEQYF. DNA of the CDR3: TGCAGCGTTCTAGTAAGCTCCTACGAGCAGTACTTC. The chain employs TRBV29-1 and TRBJ2-7; no clear D gene. Germline CDR1 SQVTM, CDR2 ANQGSEA. V was shortened by 5 bases and J by 0 bases, with 8 bases between the two germline ends. This CDR3 is 12 amino acids long.

This chain uses TRBV2 with TRBJ2-2; TRBD2 aligns across 7 bases. Trimming took 2 bases from V and 4 from J; bases not matched to a gene: 4. The CDR3 contains 15 residues. CDR1 and CDR2 (germline): SNHLY, FYNNEI. CDR3 region: CASSEQAGSTGELFF. As DNA, the CDR3 is TGTGCCAGCAGTGAACAAGCGGGAAGCACCGGGGAGCTGTTTTTT. Using reference TRBV2 and TRBJ2-2 for the parts outside the CDR3, the full variable domain is EPEVTQTPSHQVTQMGQEVILRCVPISNHLYFYWYRQILGQKVEFLVSFYNNEISEKSEIFDDQFSVERPDGSNFTLKIRSTKLEDSAMYFCASSEQAGSTGELFFGEGSRLTVL.

The V and J genes are TRBV10-3 and TRBJ2-7, with a tentative D call TRBD1 (6 bases). V lost 3 bases, J lost 6 bases, and 12 bases lay in between. The CDR3 loop spans 13 amino acids. Germline CDR1 reads ENHRY; CDR2 reads SYGVKD. CDR3 protein: CAISEIGQFEQYF. CDR3 bases: TGTGCCATCAGTGAAATAGGACAGTTCGAGCAGTACTTC.

The CDR3 region is CASSLDPGGGETQYF. The DNA for the CDR3 is TGCGCCAGCAGCTTGGACCCGGGGGGAGGAGAGACCCAGTACTTC. The V call is TRBV5-1, the J call TRBJ2-5; 7 nucleotides match TRBD2. Germline V CDR1 and CDR2: SGHRS, YFSETQ. The CDR3 runs 15 residues. The ends lost 0 bases at V and 4 bases at J; junction bases unmatched: 6.

V and J are TRBV6-5 and TRBJ1-2; 7 positions agree with TRBD1. The CDR3 covers 14 residues. Germline CDR1 is MNHEY and CDR2 is SVGAGI. J lost 3 bases, V lost 5 bases, and 6 bases had no gene match. Here the CDR3 reads CASSLTGAHYGYTF. CDR3 DNA sequence: TGTGCCAGCAGTCTAACAGGGGCTCACTATGGCTACACCTTC.

Worth noting for this clone: This sequence may be a read error, since a much larger clone differs from it by one base. Additional DNA sequences in this sample encode the identical CDR3. The chain combines TRBV14 with TRBJ2-7; D remains unclear. V was clipped by 4 bases and J by 0 bases, with 4 bases between them. The CDR3 consists of 12 residues. In germline, CDR1 is SGHDN, CDR2 FVKESK. The CDR3 protein is CASSLSSYEQYF. The CDR3 DNA reads TGTGCCAGCAGCCTCAGCTCCTACGAGCAGTACTTC. Complete variable domain (other parts from reference TRBV14 and TRBJ2-7): EAGVTQFPSHSVIEKGQTVTLRCDPISGHDNLYWYRRVMGKEIKFLLHFVKESKQDESGMPNNRFLAERTGGTYSTLKVQPAELEDSGVYFCASSLSSYEQYFGPGTRLTVT.

The rearrangement links TRBV5-1 to TRBJ2-5, with 7 bases lining up with TRBD1. The CDR3 totals 15 residues. Germline assignment: CDR1 SGHRS and CDR2 YFSETQ. J lost 4 bases, V lost 0 bases, and 6 bases had no gene match. The CDR3 DNA reads as TGCGCCAGCAGCTTGGCCAAGGGGGCAGGAGAGACCCAGTACTTC. This gives the protein CASSLAKGAGETQYF.

J is TRBJ1-2 and V is TRBV4-1, with TRBD1 matching 11 bases. Trimming cost V 6 bases and J 7 bases; bases outside gene matches: 16. The CDR3 has 17 residues. Germline-derived CDR1 and CDR2 are MGHRA and YSYEKL. The CDR3 sequence is CASRSTGQGVRRGGYTF. The CDR3 coding sequence is TGCGCCAGCAGGTCCACGGGACAGGGGGTGAGGCGGGGTGGCTACACCTTC.

As DNA, the CDR3 is TGTGCCAGCAGCTTAGCTCTGGCGGGGGGCTTCACCGGGGAGCTGTTTTTT. Its protein product is CASSLALAGGFTGELFF. This sequence joins TRBV7-2 and TRBJ2-2, with 8 bases fitting TRBD2. The J segment lost 4 bases and the V segment lost 0 bases, leaving 7 bases of the junction unmatched. Per germline, CDR1 SGHTA and CDR2 FQGNSA. The CDR3 extends over 17 amino acids.

V is TRBV19 and J is TRBJ2-1; D is unresolved. The CDR3 totals 11 residues. From germline, CDR1 is LNHDA and CDR2 SQIVND (reference sequence). Trimming stripped 6 bases from V and 4 bases from J, with 4 bases between. The CDR3 is CASSDYNEQFF. The CDR3 bases are TGTGCCAGTAGCGATTACAATGAGCAGTTCTTC.

Concerning this clone itself: Other DNA sequences in the sample encode the same CDR3. The V and J genes are TRBV19 and TRBJ2-2, with TRBD2 identical over 9 bases. After removal of 6 bases from V and 0 bases from J, the junction contained 5 bases not matched to a gene. The CDR3 covers 16 residues. The germline CDR1 and CDR2 sequences are LNHDA and SQIVND (reference sequence). This chain's CDR3 is CASRRLAGANTGELFF. CDR3 sequence (DNA): TGTGCCAGTAGGAGATTAGCGGGAGCGAACACCGGGGAGCTGTTTTTT. The complete variable domain, with remaining parts taken from reference TRBV19 and TRBJ2-2, reads DGGITQSPKYLFRKEGQNVTLSCEQNLNHDAMYWYRQDPGQGLRLIYYSQIVNDFQKGDIAEGYSVSREKKESFPLTVTSAQKNPTAFYLCASRRLAGANTGELFFGEGSRLTVL.

In this sample, this clone turned up once. This sequence joins TRBV28 and TRBJ1-2; D might be TRBD1 (6 bases). Germline CDR1 MDHEN, CDR2 SYDVKM. V gave up 8 bases and J gave up 4 bases, with 14 bases separating them. The CDR3 is 13 amino acids. The CDR3 spells CASRTQGSYGYTF. In DNA form, the CDR3 reads TGTGCCAGCCGGACACAGGGTTCCTATGGCTACACCTTC.

The chain combines TRBV2 with TRBJ2-7; 8 nucleotides agree with TRBD2. The CDR3 totals 12 residues. Germline V gene sequence: CDR1 SNHLY, CDR2 FYNNEI. V trimming: 11 bases; J trimming: 3 bases; junction bases outside the gene matches: 6. This CDR3 reads CAGGLAYYEQYF. In DNA, the CDR3 is TGTGCCGGTGGACTAGCTTACTACGAGCAGTACTTC.

The V gene is TRBV10-2, the J gene TRBJ1-5, with a tentative D call TRBD1 (5 bases). V lost 6 bases and J lost 2, with 14 bases in between. Germline V CDR1 and CDR2: WSHSY, SAAADI. This CDR3 spans 15 amino acids. The CDR3 DNA follows: TGCGCCAGCAGAGACGGGGCCGACGGCAATCAGCCCCAGCATTTT. Its protein is CASRDGADGNQPQHF.